One T cell receptor (beta chain) is described in this entry. The clone's antigen remains unknown. No base qualities exist here, and no much larger clone lies one base off it. The meaning of the sample's time point label: patch test 3, about 24 weeks after DPC sensitization. Interpreted using the paper, the treatment or condition label stands for: therapeutic diphenylcyclopropenone sensitization with weekly scalp DPC. At each patch-test visit, blood was drawn before the patch test was applied. Patients were eligible if aged 18 to 70, diagnosed with alopecia and judged suitable for DPC therapy, and pregnant patients were excluded. Total RNA was extracted from unfractionated whole blood that had been collected in Tempus Blood RNA tubes. From the germline V gene, CDR1 is SGHVS and CDR2 is FNYEAQ. V is trimmed back by 5 bases and J by 3 bases, and the junction contains 6 bases that no gene match accounts for. The cysteine opens and the phenylalanine closes a CDR3 of 15 amino acids. The DNA shown is the 45-base CDR3, in frame from base 1.

These data originate in a study of human T cells and chemical hapten exposure (dated by TCRdb to the early 2020s). In the study overall: For sensitization, 2% DPC in acetone was applied to a roughly 2 cm by roughly 2 cm area of upper inner arm skin. For TCR sequencing, blood came from about 28 alopecia patients at anywhere from one to four time points (pre-sensitization, 2, 6 and 24 weeks). The mostly female patient cohort included alopecia areata with under or over 50% scalp involvement, alopecia totalis and alopecia universalis. Libraries were pooled for sequencing, and variation in per-sample TCR yields was attributed mainly to small differences in library volumes within the pool. Blood samples were taken from patients before sensitization (week 0) and at 2, 6 and about 24 weeks after DPC sensitization. Patch tests used Finn chambers with 0.01% DPC on the upper back, scored after 6 days by International Contact Dermatitis Research Group standards. Throughout the roughly 26-week study period, patients were also given weekly therapeutic DPC doses on the scalp. The study tracked peripheral blood TCR repertoire changes in vivo during primary and secondary sensitization to the hapten diphenylcyclopropenone (DPC) in alopecia patients. Overall results and qualifications from the work: No change with DPC sensitization was found in the number of TCRs above 1 in 1000 frequency, and no evidence of global repertoire structure alterations was found. Expanded TCRs formed significantly more large CDR3 similarity clusters than pre-sensitization or healthy control sets, consistent with antigen-driven responses. All patients had alopecia, a presumed autoimmune disease, so their immune response might differ from that of healthy individuals. Repeated subsampling changed both the strength of the expansion versus patch-test correlation and the threshold at which that correlation became significant. Patch test score was positively correlated with the number of PT1 expanded TCRs, with significance at thresholds 8, 16 and 32 but not at 4.

Library method: RACE. Instrument on record: NextSeq 500. During library preparation, unique molecular identifiers were attached to individual cDNA molecules so that TCRs could be counted in a quantitative, reproducible way. For every blood RNA sample, sequencing covered both the TCR alpha and TCR beta chains. As for the original processing: The median number of TCRs per sample was approximately 98,000, ranging from 23,224 to 690,600. The Decombinator software suite was used to annotate V, J and CDR3 in the TCR reads. Every sample was subsampled to the same number of TCRs (28,000) for the PS versus PT1 abundance plots. TCRs were defined as expanded if absent before sensitization and observed at least eight times at the 2-week time point. The public reads were run again by TCRdb, first through fastp at Q25 and then through MiXCR, and only productive beta chains were kept. Each CDR3 protein appears once, grouped with its most common genes and DNA. What appears here as the V and J calls and clone size reflects TCRdb's work, not the paper's. This sample comprises approximately 50,000 distinct CDR3 sequences, roughly 9.5% of them detected only once. Roughly 15% of the sample belongs to the ten largest clones.

The sequence was obtained from a woman aged 40 to 55 with alopecia areata. Some clones in this sample may be carry-over from other donors' samples. The V gene is TRBV7-6 and the J gene is TRBJ2-7, and TRBD1 matches 11 of the central bases. The material sequenced was whole blood, taken in connection with sensitization to the hapten diphenylcyclopropenone (DPC). The CDR3 protein sequence reads: CASSGGTGGLYEQYF. Read as DNA, the sequence is TGTGCCAGCAGCGGGGGGACAGGGGGTCTCTACGAGCAGTACTTC. The CDR3 plus the reference TRBV7-6 and TRBJ2-7 genes for the other parts give the full variable domain: GAGVSQSPRYKVTKRGQDVALRCDPISGHVSLYWYRQALGQGPEFLTYFNYEAQQDKSGLPNDRFSAERPEGSISTLTIQRTEQRDSAMYRCASSGGTGGLYEQYFGPGTRLTVT.